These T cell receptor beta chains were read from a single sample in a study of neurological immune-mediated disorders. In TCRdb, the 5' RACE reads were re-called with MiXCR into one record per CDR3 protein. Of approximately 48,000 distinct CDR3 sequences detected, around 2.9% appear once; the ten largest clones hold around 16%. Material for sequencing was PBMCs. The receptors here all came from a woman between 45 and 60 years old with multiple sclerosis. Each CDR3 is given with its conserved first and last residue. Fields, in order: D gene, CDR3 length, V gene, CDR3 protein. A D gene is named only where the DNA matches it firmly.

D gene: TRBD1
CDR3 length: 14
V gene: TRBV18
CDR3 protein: CASTGEISGNTIYF

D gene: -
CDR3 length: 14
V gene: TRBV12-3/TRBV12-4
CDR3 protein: CASSWSSGANVLTF

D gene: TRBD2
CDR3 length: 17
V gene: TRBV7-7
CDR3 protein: CASSMIPGGSGQETQYF

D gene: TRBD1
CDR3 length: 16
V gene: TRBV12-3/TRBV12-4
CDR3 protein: CASSLATGADTGELFF

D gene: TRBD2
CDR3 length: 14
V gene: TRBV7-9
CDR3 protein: CASSASGSPHEQYF

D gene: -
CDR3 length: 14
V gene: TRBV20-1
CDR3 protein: CSASGPGATYEQYF

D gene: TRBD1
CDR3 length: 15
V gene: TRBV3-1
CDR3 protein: CASSHLQGAGYEQYF

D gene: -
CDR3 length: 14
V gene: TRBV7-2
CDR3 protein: CASSFELTNYEQYF

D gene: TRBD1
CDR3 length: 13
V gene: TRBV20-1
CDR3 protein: CSAQSDRAEEQYF

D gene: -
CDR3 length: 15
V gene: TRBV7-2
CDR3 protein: CASSLGPQGSQPQHF

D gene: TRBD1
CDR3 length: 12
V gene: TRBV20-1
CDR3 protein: CSALRDRVEAFF

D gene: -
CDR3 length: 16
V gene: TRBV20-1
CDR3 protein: CSARGVGEGAGETQYF

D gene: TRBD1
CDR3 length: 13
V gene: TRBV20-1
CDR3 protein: CSAKDRLGREAFF

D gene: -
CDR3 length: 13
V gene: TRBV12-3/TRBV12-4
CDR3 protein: CASSFLARAEQYF

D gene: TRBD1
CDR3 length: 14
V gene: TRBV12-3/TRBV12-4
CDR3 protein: CASSLQGERVPQHF

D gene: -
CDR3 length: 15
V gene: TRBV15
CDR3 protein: CATLAGRGSNTEAFF

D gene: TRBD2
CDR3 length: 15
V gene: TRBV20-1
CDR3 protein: CSARDTGGSTGELFF

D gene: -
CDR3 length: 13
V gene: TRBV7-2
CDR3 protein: CASSLGWNTEAFF

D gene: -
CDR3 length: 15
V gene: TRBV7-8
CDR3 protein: CASSLVRARDNEQFF

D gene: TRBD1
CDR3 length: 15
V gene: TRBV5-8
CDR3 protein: CASSLYGQGFTEAFF

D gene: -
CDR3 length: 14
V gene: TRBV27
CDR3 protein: CASSPLQLTDTQYF

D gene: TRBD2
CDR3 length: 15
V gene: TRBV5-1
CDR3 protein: CASSIAGAGQETQYF

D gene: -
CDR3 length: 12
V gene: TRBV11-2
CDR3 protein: CASSFNGETQYF

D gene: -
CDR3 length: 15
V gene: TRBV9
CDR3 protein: CASGKGTAGANVLTF

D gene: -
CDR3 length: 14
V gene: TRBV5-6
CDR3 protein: CASSLVGQNYGYTF

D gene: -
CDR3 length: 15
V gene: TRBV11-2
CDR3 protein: CASSLTGDLNSPLHF

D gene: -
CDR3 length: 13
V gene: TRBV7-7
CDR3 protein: CASSLYEGVGQTF

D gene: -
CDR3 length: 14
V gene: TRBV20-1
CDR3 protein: CSARDFGGEETQYF

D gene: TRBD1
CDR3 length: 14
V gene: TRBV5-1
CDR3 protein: CASSLGTGSTEAFF

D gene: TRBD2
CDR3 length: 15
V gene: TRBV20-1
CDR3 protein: CSARDPSGKPNEQFF

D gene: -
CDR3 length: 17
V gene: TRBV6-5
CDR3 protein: CASSYSVGSSYNSPLHF